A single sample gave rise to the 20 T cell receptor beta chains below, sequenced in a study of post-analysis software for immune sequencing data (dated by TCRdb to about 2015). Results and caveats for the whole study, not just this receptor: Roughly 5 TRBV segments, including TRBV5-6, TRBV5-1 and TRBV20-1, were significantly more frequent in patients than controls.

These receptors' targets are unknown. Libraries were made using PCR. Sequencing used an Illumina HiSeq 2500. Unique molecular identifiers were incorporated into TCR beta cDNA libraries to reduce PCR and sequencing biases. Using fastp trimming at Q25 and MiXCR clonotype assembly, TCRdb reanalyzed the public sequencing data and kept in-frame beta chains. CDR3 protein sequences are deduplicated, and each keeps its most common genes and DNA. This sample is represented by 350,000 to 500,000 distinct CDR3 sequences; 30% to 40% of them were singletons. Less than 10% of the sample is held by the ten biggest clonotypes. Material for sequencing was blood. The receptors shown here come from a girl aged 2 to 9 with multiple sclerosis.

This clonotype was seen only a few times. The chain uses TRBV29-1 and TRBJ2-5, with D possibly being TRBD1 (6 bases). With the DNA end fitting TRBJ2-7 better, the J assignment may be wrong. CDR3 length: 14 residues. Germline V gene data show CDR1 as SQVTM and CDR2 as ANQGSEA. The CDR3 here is CSPRSLQGYYEQYF. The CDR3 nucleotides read TGCAGCCCCCGGTCGTTACAGGGATACTACGAGCAGTACTTC.

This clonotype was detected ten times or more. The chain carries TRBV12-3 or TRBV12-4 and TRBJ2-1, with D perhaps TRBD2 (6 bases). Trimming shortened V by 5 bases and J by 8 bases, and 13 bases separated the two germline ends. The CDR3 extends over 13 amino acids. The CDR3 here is CASSTTRAYEQFF. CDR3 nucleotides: TGTGCCAGCAGTACGACTAGGGCCTATGAGCAGTTCTTC.

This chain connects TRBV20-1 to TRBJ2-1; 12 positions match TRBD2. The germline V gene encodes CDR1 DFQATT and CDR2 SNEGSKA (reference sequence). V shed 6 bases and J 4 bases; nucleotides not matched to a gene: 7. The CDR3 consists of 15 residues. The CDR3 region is CSAVASGRGYNEQFF. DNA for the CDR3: TGCAGTGCGGTGGCTAGCGGGAGGGGTTACAATGAGCAGTTCTTC.

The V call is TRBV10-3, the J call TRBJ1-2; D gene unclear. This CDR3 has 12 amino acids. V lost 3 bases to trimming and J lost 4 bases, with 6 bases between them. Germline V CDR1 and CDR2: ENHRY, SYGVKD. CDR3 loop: CAISDSRYGYTF. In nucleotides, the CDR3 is TGTGCCATCAGTGACAGCCGCTATGGCTACACCTTC.

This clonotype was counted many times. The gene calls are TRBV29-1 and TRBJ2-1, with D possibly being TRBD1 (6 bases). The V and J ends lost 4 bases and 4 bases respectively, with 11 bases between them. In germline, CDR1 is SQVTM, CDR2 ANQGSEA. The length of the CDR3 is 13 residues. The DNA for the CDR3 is TGCAGCGTTGTAACAGGGAGATACAATGAGCAGTTCTTC. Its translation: CSVVTGRYNEQFF.

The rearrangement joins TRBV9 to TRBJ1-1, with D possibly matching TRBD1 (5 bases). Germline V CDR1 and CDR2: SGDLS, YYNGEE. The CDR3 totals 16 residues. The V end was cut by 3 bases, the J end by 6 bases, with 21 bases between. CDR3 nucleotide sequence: TGTGCCAGCAGCGCGTTGGATACCAACGGGGCCCCTGAAGCTTTCTTT. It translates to CASSALDTNGAPEAFF.

This chain's CDR3 is CASSRGTRYPGLAGVIWTDTQYF. Written as DNA, the CDR3 is TGTGCCAGCAGCCGAGGAACGCGATATCCGGGACTAGCGGGAGTGATTTGGACAGATACGCAGTATTTT. This sequence joins TRBV11-1 and TRBJ2-3; 14 nucleotides line up with TRBD2. The trim removed 5 bases at V and 3 bases at J, leaving 25 bases unmatched. The CDR3 length is 23 residues. Germline V gene lookup returns CDR1 SGHAT and CDR2 FQDESV (reference sequence).

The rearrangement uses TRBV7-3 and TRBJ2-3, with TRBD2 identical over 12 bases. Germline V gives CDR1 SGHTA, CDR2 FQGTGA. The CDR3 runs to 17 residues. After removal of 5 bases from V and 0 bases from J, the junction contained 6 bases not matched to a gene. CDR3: CASSPGLAGSSTDTQYF. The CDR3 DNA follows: TGTGCCAGCAGCCCCGGACTAGCGGGGTCAAGCACAGATACGCAGTATTTT.

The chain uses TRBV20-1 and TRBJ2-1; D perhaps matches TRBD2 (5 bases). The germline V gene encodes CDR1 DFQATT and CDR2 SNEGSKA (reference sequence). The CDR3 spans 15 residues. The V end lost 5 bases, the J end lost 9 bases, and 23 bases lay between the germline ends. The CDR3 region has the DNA TGCAGTGCTCCCGAAACGCGCGGGTTGGATATTGAGCAGTTCTTC. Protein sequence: CSAPETRGLDIEQFF.

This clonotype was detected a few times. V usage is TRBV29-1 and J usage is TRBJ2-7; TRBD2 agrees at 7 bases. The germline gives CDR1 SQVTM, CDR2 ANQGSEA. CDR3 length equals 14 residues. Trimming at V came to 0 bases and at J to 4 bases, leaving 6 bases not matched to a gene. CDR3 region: CSVEDPGEGYEQYF. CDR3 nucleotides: TGCAGCGTTGAAGATCCTGGGGAGGGGTACGAGCAGTACTTC.

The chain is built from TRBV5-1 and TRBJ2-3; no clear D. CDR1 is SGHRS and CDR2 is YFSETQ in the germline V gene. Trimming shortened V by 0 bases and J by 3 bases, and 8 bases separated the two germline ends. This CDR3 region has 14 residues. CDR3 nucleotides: TGCGCCAGCAGCTTGGCCCGGATGACAGATACGCAGTATTTT. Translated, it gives CASSLARMTDTQYF.

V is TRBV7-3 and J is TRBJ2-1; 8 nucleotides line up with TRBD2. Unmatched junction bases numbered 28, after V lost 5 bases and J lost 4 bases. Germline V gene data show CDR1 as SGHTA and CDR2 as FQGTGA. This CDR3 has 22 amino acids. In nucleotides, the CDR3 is TGTGCCAGCAGCCAGAACCGGGGGGGCCTCCGCTTGAGCGGGGGAAATTACAATGAGCAGTTCTTC. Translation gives CASSQNRGGLRLSGGNYNEQFF.

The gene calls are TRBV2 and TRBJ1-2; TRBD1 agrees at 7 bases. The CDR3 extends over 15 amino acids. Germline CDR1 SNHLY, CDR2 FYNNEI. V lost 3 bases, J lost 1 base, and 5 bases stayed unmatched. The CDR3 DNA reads TGTGCCAGCAGTGAGTTGACAGGGAGTAACTATGGCTACACCTTC. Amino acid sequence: CASSELTGSNYGYTF.

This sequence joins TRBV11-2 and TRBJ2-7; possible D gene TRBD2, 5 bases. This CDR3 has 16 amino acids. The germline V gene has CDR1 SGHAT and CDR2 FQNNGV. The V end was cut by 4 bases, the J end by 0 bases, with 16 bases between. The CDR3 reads CASSSGSLAASYEQYF. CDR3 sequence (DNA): TGTGCCAGCAGCTCGGGGTCCTTAGCAGCCTCCTACGAGCAGTACTTC.

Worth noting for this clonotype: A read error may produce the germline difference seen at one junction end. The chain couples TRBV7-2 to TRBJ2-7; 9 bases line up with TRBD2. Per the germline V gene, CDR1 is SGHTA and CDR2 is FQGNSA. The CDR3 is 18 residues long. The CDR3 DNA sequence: TGTGCCAGCGGCTTAGGAGTGGTGACTAGCGGATTTTCCTACGAGCAGTACTTC. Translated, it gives CASGLGVVTSGFSYEQYF.

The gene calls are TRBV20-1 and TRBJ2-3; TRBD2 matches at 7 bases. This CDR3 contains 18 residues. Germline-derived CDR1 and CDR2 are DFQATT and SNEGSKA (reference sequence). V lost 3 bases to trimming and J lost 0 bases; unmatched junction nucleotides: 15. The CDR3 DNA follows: TGCAGTGCTAGCGAGTTGAAATCACCGGGACTAAGCACAGATACGCAGTATTTT. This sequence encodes CSASELKSPGLSTDTQYF.

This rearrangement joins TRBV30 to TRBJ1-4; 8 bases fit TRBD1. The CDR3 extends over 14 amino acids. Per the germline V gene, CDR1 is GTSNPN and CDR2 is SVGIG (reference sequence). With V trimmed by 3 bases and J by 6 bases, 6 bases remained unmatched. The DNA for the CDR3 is TGTGCCTGGAGCACGACAGGGGTATATGAAAAACTGTTTTTT. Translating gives CAWSTTGVYEKLFF.

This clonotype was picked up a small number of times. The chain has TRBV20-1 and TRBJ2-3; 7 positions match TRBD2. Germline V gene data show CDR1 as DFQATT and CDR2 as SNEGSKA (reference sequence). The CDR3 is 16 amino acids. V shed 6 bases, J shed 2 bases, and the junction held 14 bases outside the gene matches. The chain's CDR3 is CSAKWRASGSTDTQYF. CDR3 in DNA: TGCAGTGCAAAATGGAGGGCTAGCGGTTCCACAGATACGCAGTATTTT.

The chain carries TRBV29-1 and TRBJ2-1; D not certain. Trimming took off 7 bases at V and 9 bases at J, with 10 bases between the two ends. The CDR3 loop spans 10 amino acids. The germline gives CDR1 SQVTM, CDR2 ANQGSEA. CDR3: CSGITIEQFF. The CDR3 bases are TGCAGCGGTATAACGATTGAGCAGTTCTTC.

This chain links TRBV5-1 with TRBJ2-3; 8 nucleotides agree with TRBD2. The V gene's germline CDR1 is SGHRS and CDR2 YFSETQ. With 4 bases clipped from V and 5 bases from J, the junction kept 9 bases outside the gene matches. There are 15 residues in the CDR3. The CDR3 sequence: CASSQRGNGGDTQYF. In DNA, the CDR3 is TGCGCCAGCAGCCAGCGGGGGAATGGGGGAGATACGCAGTATTTT.